The 27 T cell receptor beta chains below were found in one sample sequenced in a study of T cell repertoires in cytomegalovirus infection. MiXCR, applied by TCRdb to the reads, yields one record per CDR3 protein. The sample lists about 770,000 distinct CDR3 sequences, roughly 28% occurring once. Their specific antigens are unknown. The sample was cultured CD8+ T cells from PBMCs, taken from culture after CMV antigen stimulation. Every receptor here comes from a human donor in good health (CMV status not recorded). Some clones in this sample may be carry-over from other donors' samples.

The V and J genes are TRBV2 and TRBJ1-1; D is perhaps TRBD1 (5 bases). Trimming removed 9 bases from V and 8 bases from J, with 13 bases in between. The germline V gene has CDR1 SNHLY and CDR2 FYNNEI. This CDR3 region has 11 residues. The CDR3 here is CASPSGTEAFF. The CDR3 bases are TGTGCCAGTCCTTCCGGGACCGAAGCTTTCTTT.

This clonotype was detected many times. The J gene is TRBJ2-1, the V gene TRBV2; D unresolved. V was clipped by 6 bases and J by 7 bases, with 19 bases between them. There are 15 residues in the CDR3. Germline CDR1 reads SNHLY; CDR2 reads FYNNEI. The CDR3 here is CASSPTASSGNEQFF. The DNA for the CDR3 is TGTGCCAGCAGCCCCACCGCCTCGTCTGGGAATGAGCAGTTCTTC.

The chain uses TRBV11-3 and TRBJ2-1; TRBD2 matches at 11 bases. Germline lookup yields CDR1 SGHNT and CDR2 YENEEA. V was clipped by 3 bases and J by 8 bases; unmatched bases: 6. The CDR3 spans 15 residues. The CDR3 DNA is TGTGCCAGCAGCTTCACTAGCGGGGGTGACCATGAGCAGTTCTTC. Residues: CASSFTSGGDHEQFF.

This clonotype was counted many times. This rearrangement joins TRBV7-9 to TRBJ2-3, with D maybe TRBD1 (6 bases). The CDR3 has 13 residues. Trimming pared 3 bases from V and 4 bases from J, leaving 8 bases between. Germline loops: CDR1 SEHNR, CDR2 FQNEAQ (reference sequence). The CDR3 bases are TGTGCCAGCAGCTTTGAGGGGGCAGATACGCAGTATTTT. Translating it yields CASSFEGADTQYF.

The gene calls are TRBV7-9 and TRBJ2-2; D is uncertain. Germline loops: CDR1 SEHNR, CDR2 FQNEAQ (reference sequence). This CDR3 comprises 14 residues. V gave up 3 bases and J gave up 2 bases, with 7 bases separating them. The CDR3 DNA follows: TGTGCCAGCAGCTTTGACATTAACACCGGGGAGCTGTTTTTT. Protein product: CASSFDINTGELFF.

V and J are TRBV6-6 and TRBJ1-5; TRBD1 is a possible D gene (5 bases). Per the germline V gene, CDR1 is MNHNY and CDR2 is SVGAGI (reference sequence). The CDR3 spans 14 residues. Trimming took 2 bases from V and 5 from J, leaving 10 bases between them. CDR3 residues: CASSYGDRYQPQHF. Here the CDR3 DNA reads TGTGCCAGCAGTTACGGGGACCGATATCAGCCCCAGCATTTT.

This clonotype was recorded many times. The chain links TRBV7-2 to TRBJ2-3; tentative D call: TRBD1 (5 bases). V shed 1 base and J shed 4 bases, with 12 bases lying between them. This CDR3 comprises 15 residues. Per the germline V gene, CDR1 is SGHTA and CDR2 is FQGNSA. CDR3 sequence (DNA): TGTGCCAGCAGCTTAGATTTCAGGGCGGCAGATACGCAGTATTTT. The encoded protein is CASSLDFRAADTQYF.

There are a few counts of this clonotype. V and J are TRBV7-6 and TRBJ2-7; no clear D gene. The CDR3 sequence is 13 residues long. The germline V gene encodes CDR1 SGHVS and CDR2 FNYEAQ. V lost 1 base to trimming and J lost 3 bases, with 7 bases between them. CDR3 protein: CASSLGVRYEQYF. As DNA, the CDR3 is TGTGCCAGCAGCTTAGGGGTTCGCTACGAGCAGTACTTC.

CDR3 DNA: TGTGCCAGCAGTTTCTTCTCCACAGGGCCCGGAAACACCATATATTTT. The encoded protein is CASSFFSTGPGNTIYF. This chain links TRBV28 with TRBJ1-3; weak D call: TRBD1 (6 bases). Germline V CDR1 and CDR2: MDHEN, SYDVKM. The CDR3 consists of 16 residues. V was shortened by 3 bases and J by 4 bases, with 16 bases between the two germline ends.

This sequence joins TRBV3-1 and TRBJ2-7, with 9 bases that match TRBD2. Trimming at V came to 4 bases and at J to 6 bases, leaving 13 bases not matched to a gene. Germline CDR1 reads LGHDT; CDR2 reads YNNKEL (reference sequence). The CDR3 is made up of 16 amino acids. CDR3: CASSRRGQRGVIEQYF. The CDR3 coding sequence is TGTGCCAGCAGCCGTAGAGGCCAGCGGGGGGTGATCGAGCAGTACTTC.

The chain has TRBV2 and TRBJ1-1; D not resolved. Germline V gene sequence: CDR1 SNHLY, CDR2 FYNNEI. Trimming removed 4 bases at V and 1 base at J, with 4 bases between. CDR3 length: 12 amino acids. In DNA, the CDR3 is TGTGCCAGCAGTGTCCAGAACACTGAAGCTTTCTTT. Protein product: CASSVQNTEAFF.

Points on this clonotype: A read error may explain this, as a much larger clone is one base away. This chain joins TRBV7-2 and TRBJ2-1; TRBD2 aligns across 12 bases. CDR3 length equals 17 residues. Looked up from germline, CDR1 is SGHTA and CDR2 is FQGNSA. This CDR3 reads CASSTRTSGALGNDQFF. The CDR3 coding sequence is TGTGCCAGCAGCACCAGGACTAGCGGGGCATTGGGGAATGATCAGTTCTTC.

This clonotype was seen many times. CDR3 nucleotide sequence: TGTGCCAGCAGTTTAGAAGGACAGCACTTTAACTATGGCTACACCTTC. Protein: CASSLEGQHFNYGYTF. The chain uses TRBV12-3 or TRBV12-4 and TRBJ1-2; a possible D gene is TRBD1 (6 bases). The V gene lost 1 base and the J gene lost 1 base, with 13 bases spanning the gap. The CDR3 has 16 residues.

V usage is TRBV7-2 and J usage is TRBJ1-2; TRBD1 matches at 9 bases. CDR3 length equals 15 residues. Germline V lookup: CDR1 SGHTA, CDR2 FQGNSA. J lost 1 base, V lost 6 bases, and 6 bases had no gene match. CDR3 loop: CASRPGTGNNYGYTF. The CDR3 nucleotides are TGTGCCAGCAGACCCGGGACAGGGAATAACTATGGCTACACCTTC.

This clonotype was observed many times. The chain links TRBV27 to TRBJ1-2, with 7 bases aligning to TRBD1. V lost 5 bases to trimming and J lost 6 bases; unmatched junction nucleotides: 6. Germline values: CDR1 MNHEY, CDR2 SMNVEV (reference sequence). The CDR3 is 13 residues long. In DNA form, the CDR3 reads TGTGCCAGCAGTCTGGGACAGAAGGATGGCTACACCTTC. The encoded protein is CASSLGQKDGYTF.

The rearrangement joins TRBV20-1 to TRBJ1-1; D is ambiguous. The CDR3 covers 15 residues. V lost 6 bases, J lost 0 bases, and 17 bases lay in between. The V gene's germline CDR1 is DFQATT and CDR2 SNEGSKA (reference sequence). CDR3 nucleotide sequence: TGCAGTGCCAGACCAGCCGACCAATTGAACACTGAAGCTTTCTTT. Amino acid sequence: CSARPADQLNTEAFF.

The J gene is TRBJ2-1, the V gene TRBV9, with 8 positions matching TRBD2. Germline V gives CDR1 SGDLS, CDR2 YYNGEE. The CDR3 extends over 16 amino acids. The V and J ends lost 3 bases and 4 bases, in that order; junction bases with no gene match: 9. The chain's CDR3 is CASSEPRGGGYNEQFF. The CDR3 nucleotides read TGTGCCAGCAGCGAGCCCCGGGGGGGGGGTTACAATGAGCAGTTCTTC.

The chain joins TRBV20-1 to TRBJ2-2; D gene unclear. Germline V gene data show CDR1 as DFQATT and CDR2 as SNEGSKA (reference sequence). The CDR3 totals 10 residues. Trimming shortened V by 5 bases and J by 8 bases, and 6 bases separated the two germline ends. CDR3 amino acids: CSAERGELFF. DNA for the CDR3: TGCAGTGCTGAGAGGGGGGAGCTGTTTTTT.

This clonotype was seen only a few times. The gene calls are TRBV6-5 and TRBJ1-2, with D perhaps TRBD1 (5 bases). V was pared by 2 bases and J by 6 bases, with 7 bases between. This CDR3 is 12 amino acids long. Germline CDR1 is MNHEY and CDR2 is SVGAGI. The CDR3 region is CASSYEGDGYTF. The CDR3 DNA is TGTGCCAGCAGTTACGAAGGGGATGGCTACACCTTC.

The rearrangement links TRBV12-3 or TRBV12-4 to TRBJ2-3; D is ambiguous. CDR3 length equals 15 residues. Deletions cut 6 bases from V and 4 bases from J, with 17 bases between. The DNA for the CDR3 is TGTGCCAGCAGCCTACTTAGTCGGTTGGCAGATACGCAGTATTTT. Its protein is CASSLLSRLADTQYF.

Many counts were recorded for this clonotype. J is TRBJ2-5 and V is TRBV7-8, with 7 bases lining up with TRBD2. CDR1 is SGHVS, CDR2 FQNEAQ, per germline. Germline trimming cut 1 base from V and 3 bases from J; bases unmatched to any gene: 11. The CDR3 extends over 17 amino acids. The CDR3 spells CASSLVAAAGLKETQYF. CDR3 in DNA: TGTGCCAGCAGCTTAGTCGCGGCAGCGGGGTTGAAAGAGACCCAGTACTTC.

V and J are TRBV6-1 and TRBJ1-2; no reliable D call. The ends were cut back, 7 bases at V and 1 base at J, with 16 bases in the middle. CDR1 and CDR2 (germline): MNHNS, SASEGT. The CDR3 consists of 15 residues. CDR3 in amino acids: CASTELLWGNYGYTF. The CDR3, as DNA: TGTGCCAGCACGGAATTACTATGGGGTAACTATGGCTACACCTTC.

The chain employs TRBV2 and TRBJ1-4, with D perhaps matching TRBD1 (6 bases). V was shortened by 6 bases and J by 4 bases, with 12 bases between the two germline ends. Germline values: CDR1 SNHLY, CDR2 FYNNEI. CDR3 length equals 14 residues. The CDR3 sequence is CASRPGAINEKLFF. The CDR3, as DNA: TGTGCCAGCAGACCAGGGGCGATTAATGAAAAACTGTTTTTT.

J is TRBJ1-2 and V is TRBV2; a possible D gene is TRBD1 (5 bases). Per germline, CDR1 SNHLY and CDR2 FYNNEI. V lost 7 bases, J lost 3 bases, and 12 bases lay in between. The CDR3 totals 13 residues. CDR3 DNA sequence: TGTGCCAGCATGGGCAGGGCGCACTATGGCTACACCTTC. Protein product: CASMGRAHYGYTF.

The chain employs TRBV28 and TRBJ2-3; 8 bases align to TRBD1. Looked up from germline, CDR1 is MDHEN and CDR2 is SYDVKM. J lost 2 bases, V lost 2 bases, and 6 bases had no gene match. This CDR3 comprises 16 residues. The CDR3 DNA follows: TGTGCCAGCAGTTTACTGGACAGGGTGTACACAGATACGCAGTATTTT. Its protein product is CASSLLDRVYTDTQYF.

This chain connects TRBV7-9 to TRBJ2-1; no firm D call. The CDR3 sequence is 12 residues long. The germline V and J ends were trimmed by 3 bases and 10 bases, with 10 bases remaining between them. Germline CDR1 reads SEHNR; CDR2 reads FQNEAQ (reference sequence). CDR3 DNA sequence: TGTGCCAGCAGCTTCCCAAATCACGAGCAGTTCTTC. Translation gives CASSFPNHEQFF.

This clonotype was detected a few times. The V and J genes are TRBV4-1 and TRBJ2-1; D might be TRBD1 or TRBD2, each matching 6 bases. Per germline, CDR1 MGHRA and CDR2 YSYEKL. Trimming took 0 bases from V and 7 from J, leaving 19 bases between them. There are 17 residues in the CDR3. The CDR3 sequence is CASSQEFPGALGNEQFF. CDR3 nucleotides: TGCGCCAGCAGCCAAGAATTTCCGGGGGCGCTTGGAAATGAGCAGTTCTTC.